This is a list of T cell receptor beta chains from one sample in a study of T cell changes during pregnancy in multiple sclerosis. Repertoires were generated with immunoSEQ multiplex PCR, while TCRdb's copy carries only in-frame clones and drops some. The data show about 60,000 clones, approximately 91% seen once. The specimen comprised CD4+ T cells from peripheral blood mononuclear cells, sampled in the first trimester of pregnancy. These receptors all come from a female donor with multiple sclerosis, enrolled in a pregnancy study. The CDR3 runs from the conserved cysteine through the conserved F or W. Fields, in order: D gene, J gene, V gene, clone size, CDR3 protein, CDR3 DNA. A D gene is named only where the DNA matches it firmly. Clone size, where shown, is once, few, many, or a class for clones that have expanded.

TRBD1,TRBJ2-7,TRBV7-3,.,CASSLIGDRASEQYF,TGTGCCAGCAGCTTAATCGGGGACAGGGCCTCCGAGCAGTACTTC
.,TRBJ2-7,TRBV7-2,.,CASSLDWSRYEQYF,TGTGCCAGCAGCTTAGATTGGAGTAGGTACGAGCAGTACTTC
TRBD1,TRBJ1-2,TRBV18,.,CASSPDRGQSYGYTF,TGTGCCAGCTCACCGGACAGGGGGCAATCCTATGGCTACACCTTC
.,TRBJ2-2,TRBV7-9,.,CASSLTAGVKTGELFF,TGTGCCAGCAGCTTAACGGCAGGGGTTAAGACCGGGGAGCTGTTTTTT
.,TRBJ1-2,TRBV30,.,CAWSRLGDRGYTF,TGTGCCTGGAGTCGGTTAGGGGATCGGGGCTACACCTTC
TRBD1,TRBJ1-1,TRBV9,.,CASSGGQGHTEAFF,TGTGCCAGCAGCGGCGGACAGGGTCACACTGAAGCTTTCTTT
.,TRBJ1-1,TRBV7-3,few,CASSLSSRGPGWEAFF,TGTGCCAGCAGCTTAAGTTCGCGGGGTCCCGGGTGGGAAGCTTTCTTT
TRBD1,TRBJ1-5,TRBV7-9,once,CASSFRQGRLIQPQHF,TGTGCCAGCAGCTTCCGACAGGGACGCCTGATTCAGCCCCAGCATTTT
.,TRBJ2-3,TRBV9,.,CASSVDFHKNTQYF,TGTGCCAGCAGCGTGGACTTCCATAAGAATACGCAGTATTTT
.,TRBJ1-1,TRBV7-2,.,CASSFRDLNTEAFF,TGTGCCAGCAGCTTCCGGGATTTGAACACTGAAGCTTTCTTT
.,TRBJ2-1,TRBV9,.,CASSRRLDGSYNEQFF,TGTGCCAGCAGCCGCCGACTAGACGGGTCCTACAATGAGCAGTTCTTC
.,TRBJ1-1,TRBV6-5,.,CASSYLPWIRGTEAFF,TGTGCCAGCAGTTACCTTCCTTGGATCAGGGGCACTGAAGCTTTCTTT
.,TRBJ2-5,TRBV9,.,CASSVATFQETQYF,TGTGCCAGCAGCGTAGCTACCTTCCAAGAGACCCAGTACTTC
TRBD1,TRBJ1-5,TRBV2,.,CASRTGTGSNQPQHF,TGTGCCAGTCGGACCGGGACAGGGAGCAATCAGCCCCAGCATTTT
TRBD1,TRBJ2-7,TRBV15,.,CATSRVGQGRYEQYF,TGTGCCACCAGCAGAGTTGGACAGGGCCGCTACGAGCAGTACTTC